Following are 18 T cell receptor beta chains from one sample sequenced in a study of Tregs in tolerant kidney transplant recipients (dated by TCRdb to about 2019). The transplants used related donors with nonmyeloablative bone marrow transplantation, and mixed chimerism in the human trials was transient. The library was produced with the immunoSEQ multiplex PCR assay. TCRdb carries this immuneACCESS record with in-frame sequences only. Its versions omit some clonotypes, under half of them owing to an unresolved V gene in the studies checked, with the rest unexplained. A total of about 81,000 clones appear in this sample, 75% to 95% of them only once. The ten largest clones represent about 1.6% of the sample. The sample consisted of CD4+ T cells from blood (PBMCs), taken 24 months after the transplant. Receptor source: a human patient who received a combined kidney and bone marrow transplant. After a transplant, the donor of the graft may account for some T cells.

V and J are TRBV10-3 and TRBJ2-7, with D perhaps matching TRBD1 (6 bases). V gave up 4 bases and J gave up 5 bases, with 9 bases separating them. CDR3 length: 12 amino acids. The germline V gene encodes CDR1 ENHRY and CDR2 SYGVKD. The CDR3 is CAISGGTNEQYF. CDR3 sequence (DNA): TGTGCCATCAGTGGGGGGACAAACGAGCAGTACTTC.

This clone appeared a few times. In nucleotides, the CDR3 is TGTGCCAGCAGTCCTAGCGGGAGTTCCACAGATACGCAGTATTTT. Protein product: CASSPSGSSTDTQYF. The rearrangement joins TRBV2 to TRBJ2-3; TRBD2 aligns across 10 bases. The V gene end was trimmed by 5 bases and the J gene end by 2 bases; junction bases not matched to a gene: 4. The CDR3 is made up of 15 amino acids. Per the germline V gene, CDR1 is SNHLY and CDR2 is FYNNEI.

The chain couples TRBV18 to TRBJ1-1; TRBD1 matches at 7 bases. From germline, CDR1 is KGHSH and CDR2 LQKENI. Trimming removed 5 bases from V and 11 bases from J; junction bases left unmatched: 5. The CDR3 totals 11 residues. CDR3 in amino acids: CASSNRGPAFF. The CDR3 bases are TGTGCCAGCTCAAACAGGGGTCCGGCTTTCTTT.

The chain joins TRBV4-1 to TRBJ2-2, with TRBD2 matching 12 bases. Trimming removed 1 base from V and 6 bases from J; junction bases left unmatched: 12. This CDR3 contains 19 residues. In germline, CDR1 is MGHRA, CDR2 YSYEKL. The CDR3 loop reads CASSQGLTPLAGGPGELFF. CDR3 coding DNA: TGCGCCAGCAGCCAAGGCCTCACCCCCCTAGCGGGGGGGCCCGGGGAGCTGTTTTTT.

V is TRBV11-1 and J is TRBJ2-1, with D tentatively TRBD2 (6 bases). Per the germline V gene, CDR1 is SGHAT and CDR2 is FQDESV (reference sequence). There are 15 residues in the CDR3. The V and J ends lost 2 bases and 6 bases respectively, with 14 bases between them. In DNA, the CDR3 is TGTGCCAGCAGCTTAAGAGGGGTCGGGGGCAATGAGCAGTTCTTC. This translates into CASSLRGVGGNEQFF.

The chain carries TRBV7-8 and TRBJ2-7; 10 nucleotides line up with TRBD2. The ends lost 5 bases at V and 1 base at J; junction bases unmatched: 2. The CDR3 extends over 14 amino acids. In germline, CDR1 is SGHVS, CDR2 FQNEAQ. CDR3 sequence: CASSTTSGSYEQYF. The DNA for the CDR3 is TGTGCCAGCAGCACGACTAGCGGGTCCTACGAGCAGTACTTC.

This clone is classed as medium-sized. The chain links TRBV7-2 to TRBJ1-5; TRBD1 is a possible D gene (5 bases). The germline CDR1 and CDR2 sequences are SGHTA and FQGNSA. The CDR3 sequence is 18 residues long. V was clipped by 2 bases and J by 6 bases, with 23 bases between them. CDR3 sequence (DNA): TGTGCCAGCAGCTTATCGGGCCCCGGGGGAGTGGCCGGTCAGCCCCAGCATTTT. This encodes CASSLSGPGGVAGQPQHF.

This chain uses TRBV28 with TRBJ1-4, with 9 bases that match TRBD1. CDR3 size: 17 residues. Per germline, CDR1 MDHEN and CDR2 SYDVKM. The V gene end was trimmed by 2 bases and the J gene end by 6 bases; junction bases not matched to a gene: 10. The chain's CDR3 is CASSLVGHRGLHEKLFF. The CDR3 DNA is TGTGCCAGCAGTTTAGTGGGACACAGGGGGCTTCATGAAAAACTGTTTTTT.

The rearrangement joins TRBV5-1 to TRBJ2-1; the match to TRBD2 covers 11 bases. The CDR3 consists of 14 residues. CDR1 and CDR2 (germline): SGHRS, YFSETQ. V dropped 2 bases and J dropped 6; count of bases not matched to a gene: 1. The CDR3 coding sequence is TGCGCCAGCAGCTTTAGCGGGGGGGGCAATGAGCAGTTCTTC. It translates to CASSFSGGGNEQFF. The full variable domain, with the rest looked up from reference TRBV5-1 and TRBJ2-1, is KAGVTQTPRYLIKTRGQQVTLSCSPISGHRSVSWYQQTPGQGLQFLFEYFSETQRNKGNFPGRFSGRQFSNSRSEMNVSTLELGDSALYLCASSFSGGGNEQFFGPGTRLTVL.

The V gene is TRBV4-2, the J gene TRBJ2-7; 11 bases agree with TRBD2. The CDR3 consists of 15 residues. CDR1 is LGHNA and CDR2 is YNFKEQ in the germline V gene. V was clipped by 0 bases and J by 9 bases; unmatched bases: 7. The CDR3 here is CASSQDRGSGRGQYF. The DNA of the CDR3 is TGTGCCAGCAGCCAAGACAGGGGTAGCGGGAGGGGGCAGTACTTC.

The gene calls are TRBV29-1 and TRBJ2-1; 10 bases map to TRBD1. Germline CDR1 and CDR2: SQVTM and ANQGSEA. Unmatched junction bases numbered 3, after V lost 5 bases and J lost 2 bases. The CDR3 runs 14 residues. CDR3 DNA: TGCAGCGTTATGACAGGGGGCCCCTACAATGAGCAGTTCTTC. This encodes CSVMTGGPYNEQFF.

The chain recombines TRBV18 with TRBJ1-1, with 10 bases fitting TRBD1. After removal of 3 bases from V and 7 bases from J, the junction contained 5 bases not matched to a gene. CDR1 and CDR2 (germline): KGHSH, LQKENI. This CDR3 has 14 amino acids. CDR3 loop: CASSPGTGEVEAFF. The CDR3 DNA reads TGTGCCAGCTCACCCGGGACAGGGGAGGTTGAAGCTTTCTTT.

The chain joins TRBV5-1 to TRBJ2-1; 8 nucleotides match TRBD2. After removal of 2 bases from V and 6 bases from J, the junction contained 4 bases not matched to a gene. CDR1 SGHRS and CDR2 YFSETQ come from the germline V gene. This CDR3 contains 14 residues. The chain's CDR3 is CASSLRTSTNEQFF. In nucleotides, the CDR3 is TGCGCCAGCAGCTTAAGGACTAGCACCAATGAGCAGTTCTTC. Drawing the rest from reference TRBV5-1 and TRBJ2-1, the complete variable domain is KAGVTQTPRYLIKTRGQQVTLSCSPISGHRSVSWYQQTPGQGLQFLFEYFSETQRNKGNFPGRFSGRQFSNSRSEMNVSTLELGDSALYLCASSLRTSTNEQFFGPGTRLTVL.

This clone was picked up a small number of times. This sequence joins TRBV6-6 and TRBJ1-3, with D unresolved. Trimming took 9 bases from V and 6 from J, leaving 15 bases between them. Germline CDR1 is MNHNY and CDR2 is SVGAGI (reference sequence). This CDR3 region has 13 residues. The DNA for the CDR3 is TGTGCCAGTTGTCGGGAGAGAGAAAACACCATATATTTT. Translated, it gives CASCRERENTIYF.

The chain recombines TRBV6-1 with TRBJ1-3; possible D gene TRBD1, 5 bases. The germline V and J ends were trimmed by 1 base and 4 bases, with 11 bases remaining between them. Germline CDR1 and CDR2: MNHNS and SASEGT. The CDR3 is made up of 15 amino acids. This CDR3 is CASSEVGGRGNTIYF. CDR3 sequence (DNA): TGTGCCAGCAGTGAAGTCGGGGGTCGCGGAAACACCATATATTTT.

The CDR3, as DNA: TGTGCCAGCAATCTAGCGGGGACGGGCAATGAGCAGTTCTTC. The encoded protein is CASNLAGTGNEQFF. The chain uses TRBV2 and TRBJ2-1, with TRBD2 matching over 9 bases. Germline trimming cut 7 bases from V and 6 bases from J; bases unmatched to any gene: 7. The CDR3 is made up of 14 amino acids. Germline CDR1 is SNHLY and CDR2 is FYNNEI.

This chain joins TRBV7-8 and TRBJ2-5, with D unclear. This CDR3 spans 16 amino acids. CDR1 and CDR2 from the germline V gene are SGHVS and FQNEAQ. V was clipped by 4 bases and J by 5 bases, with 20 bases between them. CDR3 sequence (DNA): TGTGCCAGCAGCTCGCAACCCGGGTTATCCGGGGAGACCCAGTACTTC. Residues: CASSSQPGLSGETQYF.

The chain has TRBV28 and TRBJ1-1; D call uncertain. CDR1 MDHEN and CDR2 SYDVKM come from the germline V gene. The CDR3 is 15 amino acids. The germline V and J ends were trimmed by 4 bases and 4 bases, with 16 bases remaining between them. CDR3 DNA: TGTGCCAGCAGTTCCCAAAAAATCTACCGCACTGAAGCTTTCTTT. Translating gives CASSSQKIYRTEAFF.